This entry concerns a single T cell receptor (beta chain). This record belongs to a study of shared clonotypes between healthy human individuals. Profiling relied on immunoSEQ multiplex PCR, and the TCRdb table lists in-frame clones only, not all of them. The data hold around 240,000 clones, with 60% to 80% observed a single time. The CDR3 is 15 residues long. Material for sequencing was memory CD4+ T cells sorted from blood. Subset here: CD45RA-negative fraction. This chain joins TRBV21-1 and TRBJ2-7. TRBV21-1 is a pseudogene locus. The receptor comes from a man aged 25 to 40 in good health. The CDR3 here is CASSKAGTWQYEQYF. The CDR3 DNA reads as TGTGCCAGCAGCAAAGCCGGGACGTGGCAGTACGAGCAGTACTTC.